These 7 T cell receptor beta chains were all obtained from the same sample, sequenced in a study of response to subunit inactivated influenza vaccine. TCRdb reprocessed the RT-PCR reads via MiXCR and lists one record per CDR3 protein. The sample shows approximately 200,000 distinct CDR3 sequences, 13% to 15% of them seen only once. The sequences come from CD8+ T cells sorted from PBMCs, collected roughly 5 days after vaccination. All receptors derive from a man aged 50-59 years who received an inactivated influenza vaccine.

V and J are TRBV9 and TRBJ2-7; 8 nucleotides agree with TRBD2. V gave up 0 bases and J gave up 3 bases; unmatched junction bases: 5. From germline, CDR1 is SGDLS and CDR2 YYNGEE. The length of the CDR3 is 15 residues. Here the CDR3 reads CASSVAGGINYEQYF. CDR3 in DNA: TGTGCCAGCAGCGTAGCGGGAGGGATAAACTACGAGCAGTACTTC.

The rearrangement uses TRBV5-6 and TRBJ2-5; 7 bases line up with TRBD2. The ends lost 3 bases at V and 1 base at J; junction bases unmatched: 6. This CDR3 has 15 residues. Germline V CDR1 and CDR2: SGHDT, YYEEEE. CDR3 bases: TGTGCCAGCAGCTCAACCGGGACTACCCAAGAGACCCAGTACTTC. Amino acid sequence: CASSSTGTTQETQYF.

This clonotype was seen ten or more times. The gene calls are TRBV28 and TRBJ2-7, with a tentative D call TRBD1 (5 bases). Trimming cost V 4 bases and J 0 bases, with 13 bases left between them. The CDR3 contains 15 residues. Germline values: CDR1 MDHEN, CDR2 SYDVKM. The CDR3 reads CASSSDLDISYEQYF. The CDR3 DNA sequence: TGTGCCAGCAGTTCCGACTTGGACATCTCCTACGAGCAGTACTTC.

This clonotype was counted between two and nine times. This chain connects TRBV27 to TRBJ1-5; D gene unclear. This CDR3 region has 14 residues. Deletions cut 3 bases from V and 6 bases from J, with 12 bases between. Germline lookup yields CDR1 MNHEY and CDR2 SMNVEV (reference sequence). The CDR3 DNA is TGTGCCAGCAGTTTTTCAGGATACAGTCAGCCCCAGCATTTT. Its translation is CASSFSGYSQPQHF.

This clonotype appeared a few times. The rearrangement uses TRBV7-9 and TRBJ1-2, with D maybe TRBD1 (6 bases). The CDR3 is made up of 14 amino acids. CDR1 is SEHNR, CDR2 FQNEAQ, per germline (reference sequence). V shed 3 bases and J shed 1 base, with 9 bases lying between them. CDR3 sequence: CASSFIRGNYGYTF. CDR3 bases: TGTGCCAGCAGCTTCATCAGGGGTAACTATGGCTACACCTTC.

The rearrangement joins TRBV7-8 to TRBJ2-3; the match to TRBD2 covers 10 bases. The CDR3 totals 16 residues. Per the germline V gene, CDR1 is SGHVS and CDR2 is FQNEAQ. The junction had 5 bases not matched to a gene; V was cut back by 2 bases and J by 3 bases. The CDR3 region has the DNA TGTGCCAGCAGCTTAAGGCTAGCGGGAGTAACAGATACGCAGTATTTT. Amino acid sequence: CASSLRLAGVTDTQYF. The full variable domain, rest sourced from reference TRBV7-8 and TRBJ2-3, is GAGVSQSPRYKVAKRGQDVALRCDPISGHVSLFWYQQALGQGPEFLTYFQNEAQLDKSGLPSDRFFAERPEGSVSTLKIQRTQQEDSAVYLCASSLRLAGVTDTQYFGPGTRLTVL.

The chain links TRBV9 to TRBJ2-7; 10 bases fit TRBD1. Unmatched junction bases numbered 7, after V lost 2 bases and J lost 5 bases. This CDR3 has 15 residues. Germline V gives CDR1 SGDLS, CDR2 YYNGEE. The CDR3 region is CASSVSGTGANEQYF. CDR3 nucleotides: TGTGCCAGCAGCGTCTCCGGGACAGGGGCAAACGAGCAGTACTTC.